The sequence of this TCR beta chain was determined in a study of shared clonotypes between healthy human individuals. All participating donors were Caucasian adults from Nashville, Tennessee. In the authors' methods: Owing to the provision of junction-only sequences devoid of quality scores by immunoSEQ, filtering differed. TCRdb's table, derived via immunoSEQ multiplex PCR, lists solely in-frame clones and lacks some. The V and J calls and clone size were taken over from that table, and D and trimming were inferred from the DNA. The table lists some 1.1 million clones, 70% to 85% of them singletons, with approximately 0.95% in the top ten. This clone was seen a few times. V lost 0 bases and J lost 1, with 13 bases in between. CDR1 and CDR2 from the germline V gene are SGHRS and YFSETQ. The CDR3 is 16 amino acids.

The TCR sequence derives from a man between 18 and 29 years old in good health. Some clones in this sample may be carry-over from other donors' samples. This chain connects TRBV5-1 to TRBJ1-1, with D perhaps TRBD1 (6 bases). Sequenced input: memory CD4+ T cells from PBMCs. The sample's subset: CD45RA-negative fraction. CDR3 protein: CASSLDQGLANTEAFF. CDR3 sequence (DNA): TGCGCCAGCAGCTTGGATCAGGGGTTGGCGAACACTGAAGCTTTCTTT.